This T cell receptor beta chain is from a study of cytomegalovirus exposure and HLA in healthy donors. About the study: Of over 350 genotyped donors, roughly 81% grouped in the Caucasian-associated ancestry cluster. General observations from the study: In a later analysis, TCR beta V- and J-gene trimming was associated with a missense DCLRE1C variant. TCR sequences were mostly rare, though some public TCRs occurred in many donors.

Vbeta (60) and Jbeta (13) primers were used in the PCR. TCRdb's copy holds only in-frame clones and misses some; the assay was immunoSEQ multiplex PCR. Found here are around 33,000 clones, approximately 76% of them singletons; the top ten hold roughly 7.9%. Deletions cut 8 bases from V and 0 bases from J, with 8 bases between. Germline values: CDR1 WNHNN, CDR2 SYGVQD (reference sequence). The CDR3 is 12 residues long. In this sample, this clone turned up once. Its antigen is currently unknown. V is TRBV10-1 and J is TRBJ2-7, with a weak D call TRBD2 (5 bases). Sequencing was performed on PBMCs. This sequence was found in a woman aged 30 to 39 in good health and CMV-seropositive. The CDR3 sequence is CASGLSSYEQYF. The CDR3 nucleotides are TGCGCCAGCGGACTCAGCTCCTACGAGCAGTACTTC.